These 9 T cell receptor beta chains were sequenced from one sample in a study of T-cell memory formation after mild COVID-19. TCRdb reprocessed the 5' RACE reads via MiXCR and lists one record per CDR3 protein. There are around 530,000 distinct CDR3 sequences in the sample; approximately 21% occur only once, and around 9.2% lies in the top ten. The specimen was PBMCs or a T cell subset sorted from them (not recorded which). The receptors come from an adult woman who had mild COVID-19 (a few samples of this study predate the infection). Cell type and time point are not known.

Many counts were recorded for this clonotype. The gene calls are TRBV12-3 or TRBV12-4 and TRBJ2-7, with 9 bases that match TRBD2. The CDR3 consists of 14 residues. Germline trimming cut 5 bases from V and 5 bases from J; bases unmatched to any gene: 7. CDR3: CASSPYSGSHEQYF. CDR3 nucleotide sequence: TGTGCCAGCAGTCCCTATAGCGGGAGCCACGAGCAGTACTTC.

This clonotype has more than one count but fewer than ten. The chain joins TRBV20-1 to TRBJ2-3; 9 bases are shared with TRBD2. Trimming removed 1 base from V and 5 bases from J; junction bases left unmatched: 7. Germline assignment: CDR1 DFQATT and CDR2 SNEGSKA (reference sequence). The CDR3 totals 15 residues. The CDR3 coding sequence is TGCAGTGCTAGAGTCGCGGGGGGGCCTGGAGATACGCAGTATTTT. Translating gives CSARVAGGPGDTQYF.

The V call is TRBV27, the J call TRBJ2-3; D not certain. Germline V gene data show CDR1 as MNHEY and CDR2 as SMNVEV (reference sequence). Trimming removed 10 bases at V and 6 bases at J, with 8 bases between. CDR3 length: 10 amino acids. CDR3 sequence: CAKEPDTQYF. The DNA for the CDR3 is TGTGCCAAAGAACCGGATACGCAGTATTTT.

The chain joins TRBV20-1 to TRBJ2-7; 9 bases map to TRBD1. CDR3 length: 14 amino acids. Germline CDR1 reads DFQATT; CDR2 reads SNEGSKA (reference sequence). After removal of 5 bases from V and 3 bases from J, the junction contained 8 bases not matched to a gene. The CDR3 DNA follows: TGCAGTGCTCCTGGGGGGGACAGGGTCTACGAGCAGTACTTC. This codes for CSAPGGDRVYEQYF.

This clonotype was seen a handful of times. This rearrangement joins TRBV12-3 or TRBV12-4 to TRBJ2-1; 14 bases match TRBD2. J was trimmed by 3 bases and V by 3 bases; bases with no gene match: 10. This CDR3 contains 19 residues. This CDR3 is CASSFGTSGGPTHYNEQFF. The CDR3 nucleotides are TGTGCCAGCAGTTTCGGGACTAGCGGGGGTCCGACCCACTACAATGAGCAGTTCTTC.

This clonotype was detected a few times. V is TRBV7-4 and J is TRBJ2-3; possible D gene TRBD2, 6 bases. Germline assignment: CDR1 SGHVT and CDR2 SQSDAQ. CDR3 length: 14 residues. The ends were cut back, 5 bases at V and 6 bases at J, with 15 bases in the middle. CDR3 region: CASSPTRDRDTQYF. Here the CDR3 DNA reads TGTGCCAGCAGCCCCACGCGGGATAGGGATACGCAGTATTTT.

V usage is TRBV11-1 and J usage is TRBJ2-1; TRBD2 matches 10 bases. Germline V gene lookup returns CDR1 SGHAT and CDR2 FQDESV (reference sequence). CDR3 length: 18 amino acids. V gave up 1 base and J gave up 8 bases; unmatched junction bases: 14. CDR3 residues: CASSLGQQGLAGDYEQFF. For the CDR3, the DNA is TGTGCCAGCAGCTTAGGTCAACAGGGGCTAGCGGGAGACTATGAGCAGTTCTTC.

The CDR3 sequence is CASSSSGARYEQYF. In DNA form, the CDR3 reads TGTGCCAGCAGTTCCTCCGGGGCCCGCTACGAGCAGTACTTC. This rearrangement joins TRBV27 to TRBJ2-7; D possibly matches TRBD1 or TRBD2 (5 bases each). Trimming pared 4 bases from V and 3 bases from J, leaving 13 bases between. The germline V gene has CDR1 MNHEY and CDR2 SMNVEV (reference sequence). CDR3 size: 14 residues.

The rearrangement links TRBV20-1 to TRBJ1-5, with 7 nucleotides matching TRBD1. CDR3 size: 14 residues. CDR1 is DFQATT, CDR2 SNEGSKA, per germline (reference sequence). With V trimmed by 0 bases and J by 2 bases, 1 base remained unmatched. The CDR3 nucleotides are TGCAGTGCTAGAGATCAGGGGGGCAATCAGCCCCAGCATTTT. Translating it yields CSARDQGGNQPQHF.